Sequencing of this T cell receptor beta chain was carried out in a study of T cell responses to AZD1222 COVID-19 vaccine. A note on this clone: The antigen is undetermined.

Pooling of second doses given at about 4 or about 12 weeks was done. Profiling relied on immunoSEQ multiplex PCR, and the TCRdb table lists in-frame clones only, not all of them. The top ten clones hold roughly 0.51% of a sample with hundreds of thousands of clones, about 94% of them seen once. Study outcomes and limitations: White British ancestry dominated among donors, who included more females, and clonal diversity was possibly underestimated. Spike-wide vaccine-associated CD4 TCRs dominated at 160-218 and 743-854. Once two AZD1222 doses were given, Spike-specific TCR breadth and depth went up.

V shed 4 bases and J shed 1 base, with 11 bases lying between them. Germline assignment: CDR1 SGHDT and CDR2 YYEEEE. This CDR3 comprises 14 residues. Sequencing used peripheral blood, obtained 28 days after the second AZD1222 dose. The chain recombines TRBV5-6 with TRBJ2-5; possible D gene TRBD1, 6 bases. The TCR sequence derives from an adult who received the AZD1222 COVID-19 vaccine. CDR3 region: CASSKQGTQETQYF. The CDR3 nucleotides are TGTGCCAGCAGCAAACAGGGAACCCAAGAGACCCAGTACTTC. Based on the CDR3 plus reference TRBV5-6 and TRBJ2-5, the full variable domain is DAGVTQSPTHLIKTRGQQVTLRCSPKSGHDTVSWYQQALGQGPQFIFQYYEEEERQRGNFPDRFSGHQFPNYSSELNVNALLLGDSALYLCASSKQGTQETQYFGPGTRLLVL.